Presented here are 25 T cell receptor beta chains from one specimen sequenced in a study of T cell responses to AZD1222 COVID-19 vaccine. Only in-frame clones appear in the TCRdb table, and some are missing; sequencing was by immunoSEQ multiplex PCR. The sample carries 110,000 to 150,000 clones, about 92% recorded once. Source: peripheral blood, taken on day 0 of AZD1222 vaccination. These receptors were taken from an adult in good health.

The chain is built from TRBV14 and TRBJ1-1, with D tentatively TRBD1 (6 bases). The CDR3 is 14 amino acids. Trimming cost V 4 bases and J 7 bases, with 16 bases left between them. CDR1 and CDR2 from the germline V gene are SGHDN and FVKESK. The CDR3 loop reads CASSLGRGFGEAFF. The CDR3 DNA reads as TGTGCCAGCAGCCTCGGTAGGGGGTTTGGTGAAGCTTTCTTT.

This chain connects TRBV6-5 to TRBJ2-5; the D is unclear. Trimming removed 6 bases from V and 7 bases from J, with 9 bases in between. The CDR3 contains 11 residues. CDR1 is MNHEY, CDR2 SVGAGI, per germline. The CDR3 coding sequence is TGTGCCAGCAGGGCTTATGGGACCCAGTACTTC. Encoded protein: CASRAYGTQYF.

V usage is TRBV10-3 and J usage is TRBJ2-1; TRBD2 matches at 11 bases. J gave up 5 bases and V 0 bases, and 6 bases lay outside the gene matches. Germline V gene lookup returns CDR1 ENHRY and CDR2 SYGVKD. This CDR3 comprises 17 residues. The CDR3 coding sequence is TGTGCCATCAGTGAGTCGGCTAGCGGGGGGTCTAACAATGAGCAGTTCTTC. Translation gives CAISESASGGSNNEQFF.

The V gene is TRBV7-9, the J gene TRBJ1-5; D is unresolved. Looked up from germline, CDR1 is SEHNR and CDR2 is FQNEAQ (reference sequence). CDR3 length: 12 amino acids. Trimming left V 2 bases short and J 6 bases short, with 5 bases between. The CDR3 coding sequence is TGTGCCAGCAGCTTAAGTCCTCAGCCCCAGCATTTT. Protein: CASSLSPQPQHF.

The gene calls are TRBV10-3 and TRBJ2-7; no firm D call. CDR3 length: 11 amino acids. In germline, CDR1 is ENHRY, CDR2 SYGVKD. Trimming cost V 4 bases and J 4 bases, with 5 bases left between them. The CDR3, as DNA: TGTGCCATCAGTGGCAGGTACGAGCAGTACTTC. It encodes CAISGRYEQYF.

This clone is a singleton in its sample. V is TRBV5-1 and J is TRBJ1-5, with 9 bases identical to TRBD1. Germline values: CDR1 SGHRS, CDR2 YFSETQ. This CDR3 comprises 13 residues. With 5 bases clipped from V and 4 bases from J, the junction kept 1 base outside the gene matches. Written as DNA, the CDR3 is TGCGCCAGCAGACAGGGGGCAAATCAGCCCCAGCATTTT. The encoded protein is CASRQGANQPQHF.

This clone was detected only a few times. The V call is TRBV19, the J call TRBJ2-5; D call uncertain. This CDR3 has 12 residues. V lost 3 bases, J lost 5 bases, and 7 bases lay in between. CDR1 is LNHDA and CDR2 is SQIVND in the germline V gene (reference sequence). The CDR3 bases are TGTGCCAGTAGTATTCGCAGGGAGACCCAGTACTTC. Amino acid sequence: CASSIRRETQYF.

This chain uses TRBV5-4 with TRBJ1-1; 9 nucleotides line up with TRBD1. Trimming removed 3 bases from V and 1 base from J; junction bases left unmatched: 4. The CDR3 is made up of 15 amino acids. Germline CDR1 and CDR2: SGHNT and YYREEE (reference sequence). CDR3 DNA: TGTGCCAGCAGCTCCCCGGGACAGGGGAACACTGAAGCTTTCTTT. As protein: CASSSPGQGNTEAFF.

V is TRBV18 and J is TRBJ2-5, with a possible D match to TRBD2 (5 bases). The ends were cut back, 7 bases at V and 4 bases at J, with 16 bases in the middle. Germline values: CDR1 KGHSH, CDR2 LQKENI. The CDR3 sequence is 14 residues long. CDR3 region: CASLAGSGSETQYF. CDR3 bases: TGTGCCAGCTTAGCCGGGTCGGGGTCAGAGACCCAGTACTTC.

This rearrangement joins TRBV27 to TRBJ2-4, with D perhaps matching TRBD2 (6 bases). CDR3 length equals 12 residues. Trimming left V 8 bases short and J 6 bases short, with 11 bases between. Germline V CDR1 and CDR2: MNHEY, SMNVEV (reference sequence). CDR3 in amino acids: CASGGVGNIQYF. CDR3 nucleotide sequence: TGTGCCAGCGGAGGGGTTGGAAACATTCAGTACTTC.

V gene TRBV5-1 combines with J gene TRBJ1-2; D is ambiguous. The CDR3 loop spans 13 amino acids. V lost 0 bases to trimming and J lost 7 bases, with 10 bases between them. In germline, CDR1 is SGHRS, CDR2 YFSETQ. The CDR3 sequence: CASSLDWQAGYTF. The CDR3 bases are TGCGCCAGCAGCTTGGATTGGCAGGCTGGCTACACCTTC.

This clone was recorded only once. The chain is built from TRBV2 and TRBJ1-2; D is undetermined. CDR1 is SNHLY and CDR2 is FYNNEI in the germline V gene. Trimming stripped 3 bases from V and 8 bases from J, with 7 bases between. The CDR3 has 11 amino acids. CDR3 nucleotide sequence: TGTGCCAGCAGTGAGGGAGTCGGCTACACCTTC. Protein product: CASSEGVGYTF.

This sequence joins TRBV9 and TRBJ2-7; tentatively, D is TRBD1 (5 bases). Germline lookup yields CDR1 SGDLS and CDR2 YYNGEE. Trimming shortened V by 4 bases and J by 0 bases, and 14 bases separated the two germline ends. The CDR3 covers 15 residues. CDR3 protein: CASSSGHDISYEQYF. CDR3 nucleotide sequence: TGTGCCAGCAGCTCCGGACATGATATCTCCTACGAGCAGTACTTC.

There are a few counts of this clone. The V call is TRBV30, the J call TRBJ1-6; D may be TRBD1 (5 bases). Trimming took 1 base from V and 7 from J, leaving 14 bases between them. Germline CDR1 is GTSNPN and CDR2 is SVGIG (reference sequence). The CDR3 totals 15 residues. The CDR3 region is CAWSGGLGGNSPLHF. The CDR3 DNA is TGTGCCTGGAGTGGAGGACTCGGGGGAAATTCACCCCTCCACTTT.

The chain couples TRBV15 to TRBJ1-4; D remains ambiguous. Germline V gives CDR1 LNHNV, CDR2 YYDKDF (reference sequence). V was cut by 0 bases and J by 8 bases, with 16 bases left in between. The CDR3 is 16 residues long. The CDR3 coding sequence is TGTGCCACCAGCAGAGATCGGGGTTCCCGTGGGGAAAAACTGTTTTTT. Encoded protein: CATSRDRGSRGEKLFF.

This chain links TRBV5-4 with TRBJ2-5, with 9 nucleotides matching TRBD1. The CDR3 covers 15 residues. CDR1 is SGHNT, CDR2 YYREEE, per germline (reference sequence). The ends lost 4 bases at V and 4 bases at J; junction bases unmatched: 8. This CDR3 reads CASSPADRGRETQYF. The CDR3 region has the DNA TGTGCCAGCAGCCCCGCGGACAGGGGCAGAGAGACCCAGTACTTC.

CDR3 loop: CSVRSYSYNEQFF. In nucleotides, the CDR3 is TGCAGCGTGAGGAGCTACTCCTACAATGAGCAGTTCTTC. The genes are TRBV29-1 and TRBJ2-1; D not certain. Trimming removed 6 bases at V and 0 bases at J, with 9 bases between. Germline assignment: CDR1 SQVTM and CDR2 ANQGSEA. The CDR3 contains 13 residues.

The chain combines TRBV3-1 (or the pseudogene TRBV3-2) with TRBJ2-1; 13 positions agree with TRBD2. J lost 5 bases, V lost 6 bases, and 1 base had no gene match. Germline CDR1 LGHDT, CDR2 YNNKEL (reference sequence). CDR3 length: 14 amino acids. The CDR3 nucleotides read TGTGCCAGCAGGGGACTAGCGGGAAACAATGAGCAGTTCTTC. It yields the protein CASRGLAGNNEQFF.

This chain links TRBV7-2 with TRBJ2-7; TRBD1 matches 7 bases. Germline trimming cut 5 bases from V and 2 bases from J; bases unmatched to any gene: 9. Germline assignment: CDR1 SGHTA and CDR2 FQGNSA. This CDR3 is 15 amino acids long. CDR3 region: CASSPDRVLAYEQYF. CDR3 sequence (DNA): TGTGCCAGCAGCCCAGACAGGGTATTAGCCTACGAGCAGTACTTC.

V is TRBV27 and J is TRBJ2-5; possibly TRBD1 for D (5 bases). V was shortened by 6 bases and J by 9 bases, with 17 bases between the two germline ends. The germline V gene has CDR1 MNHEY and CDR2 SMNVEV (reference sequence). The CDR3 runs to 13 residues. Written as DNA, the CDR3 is TGTGCCAGCAGCCTACCAGGGATAGGTCCCCAGTACTTC. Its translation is CASSLPGIGPQYF.

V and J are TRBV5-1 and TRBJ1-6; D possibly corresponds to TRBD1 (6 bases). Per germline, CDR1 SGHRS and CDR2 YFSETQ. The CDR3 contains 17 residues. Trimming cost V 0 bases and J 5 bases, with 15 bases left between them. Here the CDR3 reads CASSLAPRGADNSPLHF. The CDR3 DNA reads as TGCGCCAGCAGCTTGGCCCCTCGGGGGGCGGATAATTCACCCCTCCACTTT.

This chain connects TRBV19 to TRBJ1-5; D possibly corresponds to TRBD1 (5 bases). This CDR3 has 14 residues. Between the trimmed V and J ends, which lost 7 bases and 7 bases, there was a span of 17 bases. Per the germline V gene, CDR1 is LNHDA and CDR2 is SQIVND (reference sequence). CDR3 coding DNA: TGTGCCAGTACCCTGGGGGGGGTCGGCCAGCCCCAGCATTTT. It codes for CASTLGGVGQPQHF.

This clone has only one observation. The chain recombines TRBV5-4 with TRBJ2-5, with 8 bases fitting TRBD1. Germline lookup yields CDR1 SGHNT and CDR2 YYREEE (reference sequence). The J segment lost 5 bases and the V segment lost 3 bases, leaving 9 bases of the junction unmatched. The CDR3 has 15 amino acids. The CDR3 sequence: CASSSRQGLRETQYF. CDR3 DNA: TGTGCCAGCAGCTCCCGACAGGGGTTACGGGAGACCCAGTACTTC.

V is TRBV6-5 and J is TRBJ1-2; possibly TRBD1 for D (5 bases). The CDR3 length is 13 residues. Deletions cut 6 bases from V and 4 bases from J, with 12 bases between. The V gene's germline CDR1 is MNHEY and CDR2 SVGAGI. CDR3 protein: CASSRADGYGYTF. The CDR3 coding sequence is TGTGCCAGCAGCAGGGCTGATGGCTATGGCTACACCTTC.

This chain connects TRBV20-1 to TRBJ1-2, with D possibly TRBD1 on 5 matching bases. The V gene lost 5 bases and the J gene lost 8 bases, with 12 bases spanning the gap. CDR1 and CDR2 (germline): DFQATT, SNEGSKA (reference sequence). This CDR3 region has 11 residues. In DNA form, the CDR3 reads TGCAGTGCTGCCTCAGGGTGGGGCTACACCTTC. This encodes CSAASGWGYTF.